This T cell receptor (beta chain) was obtained from a study of T cells after yellow fever vaccination. Study overall: With SMART-Seq v4 Ultra Low Input, the fractions containing low cell numbers were prepared.

Each CDR3 protein gets one entry after TCRdb re-called the 5' RACE reads with MiXCR. The repertoire has a few hundred thousand distinct CDR3 sequences, roughly 6.2% of them found once; the top ten carry 0.85% to 1.2%. The CDR3 extends over 15 amino acids. Germline values: CDR1 SGHTA, CDR2 FQGNSA. The ends lost 5 bases at V and 4 bases at J; junction bases unmatched: 4. The J gene is TRBJ2-3, the V gene TRBV7-2, with TRBD2 matching over 12 bases. Specimen: CD4+ T cells sorted from PBMCs, collected on the day of the yellow fever booster vaccination. This sequence was found in a man aged 25-40 years who received the YFV17D yellow fever vaccine. CDR3 nucleotides: TGTGCCAGCAGCGGCAGACTAGCGGGAGCAGATACGCAGTATTTT. This translates into CASSGRLAGADTQYF.